This TCR beta chain came from a study of blood T cell repertoires in COVID-19. Study summary: The origin of the acute and convalescent COVID-19 samples was the United States, Italy and Spain. PBMCs, B-cell-depleted T cells, or T cells were the source of the cDNA or gDNA that made up the material.

As handled by the study authors: Amplification of reference gene primers provided the estimated nucleated cell counts. Measured with immunoSEQ multiplex PCR; TCRdb has only the in-frame clones, and not every one. The V and J calls and clone size are taken from that table; D and trimming were inferred from the DNA. The sample shows about 140,000 clones, about four fifths of them seen only once. Germline V CDR1 and CDR2: SGHTA, FQGTGA. V was clipped by 5 bases and J by 4 bases; unmatched bases: 15. The CDR3 contains 18 residues. The sequenced material came from peripheral blood. The gene calls are TRBV7-3 and TRBJ2-2, with 8 nucleotides matching TRBD2. The source is a human donor in a cohort sampled during active COVID-19. CDR3 loop: CASSPGGASTLRTGELFF. The CDR3 bases are TGTGCCAGCAGCCCCGGGGGGGCGAGTACATTGCGCACCGGGGAGCTGTTTTTT.